This TCR beta chain comes out of a study of blood T cell repertoires in COVID-19. Study in general: Acute and convalescent COVID-19 samples came from the United States, Italy and Spain. The analysed material was cDNA or gDNA that came from T cells, B-cell-depleted T cells, or PBMCs.

Under the authors' procedure: The assay estimated nucleated cells by amplifying reference gene primers. Clones were sequenced by immunoSEQ multiplex PCR, and TCRdb holds only the in-frame ones, with some missing. The V and J calls and clone size come from that table; D and trimming were worked out from the DNA. The data show about 330,000 clones, 75% to 85% seen once. This clone was seen only a few times. This TCR derives from a human donor in a cohort sampled during active COVID-19. The specimen sequenced was peripheral blood.

CDR3 sequence (DNA): TGTGCCATCAGTGAGTCAGACAGGGGGTCCTATAATTCACCCCTCCACTTT. Translating gives CAISESDRGSYNSPLHF. V gene TRBV10-3 combines with J gene TRBJ1-6; the match to TRBD1 covers 9 bases. This CDR3 spans 17 amino acids. Trimming removed 0 bases from V and 1 base from J; junction bases left unmatched: 1. Looked up from germline, CDR1 is ENHRY and CDR2 is SYGVKD.